This T cell receptor beta chain was captured in a study of spatial heterogeneity in lung cancer. TCRdb passed the 5' RACE reads through MiXCR, listing each CDR3 protein once. The table records over 9,500 distinct CDR3 sequences, about 4% of them present only once. This clonotype is judged medium-sized. Time point denoted: sample taken at primary tumor resection. In each case, whole RNA from tumor, nontumor lung or frozen PBMC was sequenced unsorted. The CDR3 extends over 15 amino acids. V was pared by 0 bases and J by 6 bases, with 15 bases between. CDR1 is SQVTM and CDR2 is ANQGSEA in the germline V gene.

This TCR was sampled from a male donor with early-stage non-small cell lung cancer. The rearrangement joins TRBV29-1 to TRBJ2-1, with D perhaps assigned TRBD1 or TRBD2 (5 bases each). Sample: normal lung tissue next to the tumor, taken at surgery. CDR3 DNA: TGCAGCGTTGAAGACTTTAGGCCGAGGGGCAATGAGCAGTTCTTC. It yields the protein CSVEDFRPRGNEQFF.